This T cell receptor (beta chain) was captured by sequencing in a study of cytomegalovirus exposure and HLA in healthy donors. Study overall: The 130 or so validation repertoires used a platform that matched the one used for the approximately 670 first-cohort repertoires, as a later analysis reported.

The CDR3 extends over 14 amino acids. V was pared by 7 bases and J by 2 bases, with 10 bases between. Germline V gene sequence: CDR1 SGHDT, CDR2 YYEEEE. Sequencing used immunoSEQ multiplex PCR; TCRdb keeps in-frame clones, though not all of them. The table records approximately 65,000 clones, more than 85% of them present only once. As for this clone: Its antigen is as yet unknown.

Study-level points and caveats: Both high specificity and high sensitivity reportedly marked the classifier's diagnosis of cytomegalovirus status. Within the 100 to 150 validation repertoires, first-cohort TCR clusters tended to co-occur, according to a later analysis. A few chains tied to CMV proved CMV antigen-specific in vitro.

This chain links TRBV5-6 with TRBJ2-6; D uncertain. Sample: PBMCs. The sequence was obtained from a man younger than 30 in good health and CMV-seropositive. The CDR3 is CASGTVAGANVLTF. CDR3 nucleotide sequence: TGTGCCAGCGGCACAGTCGCTGGGGCCAACGTCCTGACTTTC.